Shown below are 28 T cell receptor beta chains from a single sample sequenced in a study of cytomegalovirus exposure and HLA in healthy donors. PCR amplification relied on 60 Vbeta primers (plus 13 Jbeta primers). Data came from immunoSEQ multiplex PCR; TCRdb stores just in-frame clones and leaves some out. The sample table sets out over 50,000 clones. Material for sequencing was PBMCs. The receptors derive from a man in his fifties or sixties in good health and CMV-seropositive.

The chain has TRBV5-6 and TRBJ1-2; D possibly corresponds to TRBD1 (5 bases). Germline V gene lookup returns CDR1 SGHDT and CDR2 YYEEEE. This CDR3 has 13 residues. Trimming removed 2 bases at V and 11 bases at J, with 16 bases between. CDR3: CASSFLTGWRYTF. The DNA for the CDR3 is TGTGCCAGCAGCTTTCTAACAGGATGGAGATACACCTTC.

Written as DNA, the CDR3 is TGTGCCAGCAGCCCCACTGGGTCCCGATCGGGTACGCAGTATTTT. This gives the protein CASSPTGSRSGTQYF. The rearrangement uses TRBV7-2 and TRBJ2-3; no reliable D call. The germline gives CDR1 SGHTA, CDR2 FQGNSA. The V end was cut by 5 bases, the J end by 8 bases, with 20 bases between. The CDR3 contains 15 residues. The entire variable domain, with the rest obtained from reference TRBV7-2 and TRBJ2-3, is as follows: GAGVSQSPSNKVTEKGKDVELRCDPISGHTALYWYRQSLGQGLEFLIYFQGNSAPDKSGLPSDRFSAERTGGSVSTLTIQRTQQEDSAVYLCASSPTGSRSGTQYFGPGTRLTVL.

A word on this clone: A read error may produce the germline difference seen at one junction end. Other DNA sequences from this sample encode an identical CDR3 as well. This sequence joins TRBV2 and TRBJ2-4; tentative D call: TRBD2 (6 bases). Germline V lookup: CDR1 SNHLY, CDR2 FYNNEI. The CDR3 length is 12 residues. This CDR3 is CASSEALARSYF. Here the CDR3 DNA reads TGCGCCAGCAGTGAAGCGCTAGCGCGCTCGTACTTC.

The rearrangement joins TRBV29-1 to TRBJ2-7, with 8 bases fitting TRBD2. The CDR3 loop spans 15 amino acids. V lost 4 bases, J lost 1 base, and 9 bases stayed unmatched. Germline values: CDR1 SQVTM, CDR2 ANQGSEA. CDR3 sequence reads: CSVGAASGPSYEQYF. CDR3 in DNA: TGCAGCGTTGGAGCTGCTAGCGGGCCGTCCTACGAGCAGTACTTC.

J is TRBJ1-2 and V is TRBV28; D is possibly TRBD1 (5 bases). The germline V and J ends were trimmed by 7 bases and 7 bases, with 22 bases remaining between them. Per the germline V gene, CDR1 is MDHEN and CDR2 is SYDVKM. This CDR3 spans 15 amino acids. The CDR3 sequence: CASTETSPGWFGYTF. CDR3 coding DNA: TGTGCCAGCACCGAGACAAGCCCAGGGTGGTTTGGCTACACCTTC.

The chain recombines TRBV7-2 with TRBJ2-7; 7 positions match TRBD1. This CDR3 has 14 amino acids. V shed 4 bases and J 1 base; nucleotides not matched to a gene: 4. Germline CDR1 is SGHTA and CDR2 is FQGNSA. The CDR3, as DNA: TGTGCCAGCAGCTGGGACAGCACTTCCTACGAGCAGTACTTC. Residues: CASSWDSTSYEQYF.

V is TRBV30 and J is TRBJ2-7; no clear D. CDR1 is GTSNPN, CDR2 SVGIG, per germline (reference sequence). The CDR3 has 15 residues. The V end lost 2 bases, the J end lost 0 bases, and 14 bases lay between the germline ends. The CDR3 DNA is TGTGCCTGGAGTTCATACGGAGTCGCCTCCTACGAGCAGTACTTC. Translating it yields CAWSSYGVASYEQYF. Complete variable domain (other parts from reference TRBV30 and TRBJ2-7): SQTIHQWPATLVQPVGSPLSLECTVEGTSNPNLYWYRQAAGRGLQLLFYSVGIGQISSEVPQNLSASRPQDRQFILSSKKLLLSDSGFYLCAWSSYGVASYEQYFGPGTRLTVT.

As for this clone: The junction shows a germline mismatch at one end, possibly a read error. The chain combines TRBV4-3 with TRBJ2-1, with 9 bases that match TRBD2. The CDR3 runs to 16 residues. Germline V gene data show CDR1 as LGHNA and CDR2 as YSLEER. The CDR3, as DNA: TGCGCCAGCAGCCATGCTAGCGGGACCTCCGACAATGAGCAGTTCTTC. Amino acids: CASSHASGTSDNEQFF.

The chain carries TRBV4-3 and TRBJ2-6; the match to TRBD1 covers 9 bases. Germline V gene sequence: CDR1 LGHNA, CDR2 YSLEER. The CDR3 spans 18 residues. After removal of 4 bases from V and 0 bases from J, the junction contained 7 bases not matched to a gene. The CDR3 sequence is CASSLGQGKISGANVLTF. The DNA of the CDR3 is TGCGCCAGCAGCCTAGGACAGGGGAAAATCTCTGGGGCCAACGTCCTGACTTTC.

The chain joins TRBV30 to TRBJ2-5, with D possibly being TRBD2 (5 bases). Germline CDR1 is GTSNPN and CDR2 is SVGIG (reference sequence). The CDR3 is made up of 11 amino acids. V was pared by 3 bases and J by 10 bases, with 12 bases between. The CDR3 nucleotides are TGTGCCTGGAGAACGGGAAAGAACCAGTACTTC. This encodes CAWRTGKNQYF.

The CDR3 protein is CSVPIGVQETQYF. Here the CDR3 DNA reads TGCAGCGTTCCGATCGGGGTCCAAGAGACCCAGTACTTC. This chain connects TRBV29-1 to TRBJ2-5; D is possibly TRBD2 (5 bases). This CDR3 is built from 13 residues. Germline values: CDR1 SQVTM, CDR2 ANQGSEA. V was shortened by 5 bases and J by 1 base, with 11 bases between the two germline ends.

This chain uses TRBV4-1 with TRBJ2-3; 11 nucleotides agree with TRBD2. The V and J ends lost 3 bases and 2 bases, in that order; junction bases with no gene match: 7. Germline CDR1 is MGHRA and CDR2 is YSYEKL. The CDR3 runs to 17 residues. The CDR3 DNA is TGCGCCAGCAGCCATAGGACTAGCGGGCGGGTCACAGATACGCAGTATTTT. Translated, it gives CASSHRTSGRVTDTQYF.

The gene calls are TRBV5-1 and TRBJ1-2; TRBD1 agrees at 10 bases. The germline gives CDR1 SGHRS, CDR2 YFSETQ. This CDR3 is built from 16 residues. J gave up 4 bases and V 0 bases, and 6 bases lay outside the gene matches. Here the CDR3 reads CASSLAGQGLVYGYTF. The CDR3, as DNA: TGCGCCAGCAGCTTGGCGGGACAGGGGCTGGTCTATGGCTACACCTTC.

The CDR3 DNA reads TGTGCCAGCAGCCGGACAGGGACTGACTATGGCTACACCTTC. Protein sequence: CASSRTGTDYGYTF. This sequence joins TRBV6-5 and TRBJ1-2; 8 nucleotides agree with TRBD1. V lost 6 bases to trimming and J lost 3 bases; unmatched junction nucleotides: 6. There are 14 residues in the CDR3. Germline CDR1 and CDR2: MNHEY and SVGAGI.

The chain has TRBV6-5 and TRBJ1-1, with D perhaps TRBD1 (5 bases). The CDR3 has 14 amino acids. CDR1 and CDR2 from the germline V gene are MNHEY and SVGAGI. With 2 bases removed from V and 4 bases from J, the gap between germline ends came to 11 bases. The chain's CDR3 is CASSYAGLVTEAFF. In DNA form, the CDR3 reads TGTGCCAGCAGTTACGCAGGGCTGGTCACTGAAGCTTTCTTT.

The rearrangement joins TRBV12-5 to TRBJ2-1; TRBD2 matches at 10 bases. This CDR3 region has 15 residues. V lost 6 bases and J lost 0; bases outside the gene matches: 2. Germline CDR1 is LGHNT and CDR2 is FRNRAP. This CDR3 reads CASGGLAVSYNEQFF. The CDR3 DNA follows: TGTGCTAGTGGAGGACTAGCGGTCTCCTACAATGAGCAGTTCTTC.

The DNA for the CDR3 is TGCGCCAGCAGCCAAGATCTAACCCGGTCGGGCCAGTACTTC. It encodes CASSQDLTRSGQYF. The chain combines TRBV4-3 with TRBJ2-5; the D is unclear. Germline-derived CDR1 and CDR2 are LGHNA and YSLEER. The CDR3 runs 14 residues. V lost 0 bases and J 10 bases, leaving 15 bases between the germline ends.

The V and J genes are TRBV6-4 and TRBJ2-3; 10 nucleotides line up with TRBD1. Per the germline V gene, CDR1 is MRHNA and CDR2 is SNTAGT. V was pared by 3 bases and J by 6 bases, with 6 bases of the junction left unmatched. CDR3 length equals 15 residues. The CDR3 region is CASSESGQGGDTQYF. CDR3 nucleotides: TGTGCCAGCAGTGAAAGTGGACAGGGGGGGGATACGCAGTATTTT.

The chain employs TRBV6-1 and TRBJ1-1, with TRBD1 as a possible D gene (6 bases). The length of the CDR3 is 14 residues. The V end lost 4 bases, the J end lost 5 bases, and 14 bases lay between the germline ends. Germline V gene sequence: CDR1 MNHNS, CDR2 SASEGT. The CDR3 sequence: CASSGGTGKTEAFF. The CDR3 nucleotides read TGTGCCAGCAGTGGAGGTACAGGGAAAACTGAAGCTTTCTTT.

V and J are TRBV4-1 and TRBJ1-5, with 7 nucleotides matching TRBD1. Germline CDR1 reads MGHRA; CDR2 reads YSYEKL. V was clipped by 3 bases and J by 2 bases; unmatched bases: 4. The length of the CDR3 is 15 residues. In DNA form, the CDR3 reads TGCGCCAGCAGCCATCCCGACAGGGGCAATCAGCCCCAGCATTTT. Protein product: CASSHPDRGNQPQHF.

V and J are TRBV27 and TRBJ2-7; tentatively, D is TRBD2 (7 bases). Germline CDR1 MNHEY, CDR2 SMNVEV (reference sequence). V lost 2 bases and J lost 3, with 14 bases in between. The CDR3 length is 15 residues. This CDR3 reads CASSLGGGRSYEQYF. The CDR3 bases are TGTGCCAGCAGTTTAGGGGGCGGGAGAAGCTACGAGCAGTACTTC.

The CDR3 region has the DNA TGTGCCAGCAGTTACGGGGACTCCCGTGGTAACATTCAGTACTTC. Its translation: CASSYGDSRGNIQYF. The chain has TRBV6-5 and TRBJ2-4, with TRBD2 as a possible D gene (6 bases). Germline CDR1 MNHEY, CDR2 SVGAGI. The CDR3 loop spans 15 amino acids. V shed 2 bases and J shed 7 bases, with 15 bases lying between them.

The chain combines TRBV7-2 with TRBJ1-2; D unresolved. The germline CDR1 and CDR2 sequences are SGHTA and FQGNSA. This CDR3 is 15 amino acids long. V lost 0 bases and J lost 4, with 12 bases in between. The CDR3 is CASSLALGAGYGYTF. The CDR3 DNA follows: TGTGCCAGCAGCTTAGCGCTGGGCGCGGGCTATGGCTACACCTTC.

V usage is TRBV7-3 and J usage is TRBJ2-5; TRBD2 matches at 14 bases. This CDR3 contains 19 residues. J lost 7 bases, V lost 2 bases, and 15 bases had no gene match. Germline V lookup: CDR1 SGHTA, CDR2 FQGTGA. CDR3 in DNA: TGTGCCAGCAGCTTATTTTCAGGGACTAGCGGGAGAGGGGCCGCGACCCAGTACTTC. Translation gives CASSLFSGTSGRGAATQYF.

This sequence joins TRBV5-6 and TRBJ1-1; D uncertain. Trimming took off 1 base at V and 10 bases at J, with 11 bases between the two ends. Germline values: CDR1 SGHDT, CDR2 YYEEEE. CDR3 length: 12 residues. The CDR3 sequence: CASSLSTVGAFF. The CDR3 nucleotides are TGTGCCAGCAGCTTGAGTACAGTAGGAGCTTTCTTT.

The chain employs TRBV18 and TRBJ1-1, with 7 positions matching TRBD1. Trimming cost V 3 bases and J 0 bases; bases outside gene matches: 16. Per the germline V gene, CDR1 is KGHSH and CDR2 is LQKENI. This CDR3 is built from 19 residues. Here the CDR3 reads CASSPIPQGQTSLNTEAFF. CDR3 sequence (DNA): TGTGCCAGCTCACCTATCCCTCAGGGACAGACCTCTTTGAACACTGAAGCTTTCTTT.

The chain employs TRBV7-8 and TRBJ2-5; 10 bases map to TRBD2. The V and J ends lost 1 base and 5 bases, in that order; junction bases with no gene match: 13. Germline lookup yields CDR1 SGHVS and CDR2 FQNEAQ. CDR3 length equals 18 residues. CDR3 amino acids: CASSLGQLAGSTGETQYF. CDR3 DNA sequence: TGTGCCAGCAGCTTAGGACAACTAGCGGGATCGACTGGGGAGACCCAGTACTTC.

The rearrangement uses TRBV6-5 and TRBJ2-6; 8 nucleotides align to TRBD1. The CDR3 is 16 amino acids. Germline trimming cut 2 bases from V and 2 bases from J; bases unmatched to any gene: 2. The V gene's germline CDR1 is MNHEY and CDR2 SVGAGI. This CDR3 is CASSYDRGTGANVLTF. The CDR3 DNA follows: TGTGCCAGCAGTTACGACAGGGGAACTGGGGCCAACGTCCTGACTTTC.